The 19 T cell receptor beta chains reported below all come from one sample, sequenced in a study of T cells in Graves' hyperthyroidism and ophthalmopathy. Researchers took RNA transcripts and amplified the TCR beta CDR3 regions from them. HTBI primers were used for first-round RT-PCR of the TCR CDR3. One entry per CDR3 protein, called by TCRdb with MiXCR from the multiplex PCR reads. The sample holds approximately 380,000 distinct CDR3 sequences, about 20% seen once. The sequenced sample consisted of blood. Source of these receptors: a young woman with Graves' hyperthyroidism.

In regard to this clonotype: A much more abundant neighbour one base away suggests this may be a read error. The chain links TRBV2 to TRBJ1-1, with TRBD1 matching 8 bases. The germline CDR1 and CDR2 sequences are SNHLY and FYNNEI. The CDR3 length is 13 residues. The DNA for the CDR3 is TGTGCCAGCGGGGGACAGGTAAACACTGAATCTTTCTTT. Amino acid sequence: CASGGQVNTESFF.

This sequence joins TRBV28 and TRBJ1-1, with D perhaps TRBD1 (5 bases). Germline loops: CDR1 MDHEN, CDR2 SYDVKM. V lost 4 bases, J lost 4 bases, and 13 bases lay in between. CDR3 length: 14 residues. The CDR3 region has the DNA TGTGCCAGCAGTTCTAAGGGGTTGGGCACTGAAGCTTTCTTT. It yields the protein CASSSKGLGTEAFF. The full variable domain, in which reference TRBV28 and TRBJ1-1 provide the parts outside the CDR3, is DVKVTQSSRYLVKRTGEKVFLECVQDMDHENMFWYRQDPGLGLRLIYFSYDVKMKEKGDIPEGYSVSREKKERFSLILESASTNQTSMYLCASSSKGLGTEAFFGQGTRLTVV.

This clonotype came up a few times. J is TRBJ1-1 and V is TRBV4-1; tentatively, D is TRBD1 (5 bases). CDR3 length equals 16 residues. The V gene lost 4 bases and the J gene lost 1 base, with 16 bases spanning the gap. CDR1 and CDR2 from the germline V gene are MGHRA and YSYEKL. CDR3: CASSRTLPGGNTEAFF. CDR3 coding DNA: TGCGCCAGCAGCCGGACTTTACCTGGGGGGAACACTGAAGCTTTCTTT.

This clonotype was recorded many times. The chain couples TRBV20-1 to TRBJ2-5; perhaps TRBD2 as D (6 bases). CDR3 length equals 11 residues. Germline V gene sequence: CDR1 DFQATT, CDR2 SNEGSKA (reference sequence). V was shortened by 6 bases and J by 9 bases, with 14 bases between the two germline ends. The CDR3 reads CSAYGEEAQYF. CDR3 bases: TGCAGTGCCTACGGGGAGGAAGCCCAGTACTTC.

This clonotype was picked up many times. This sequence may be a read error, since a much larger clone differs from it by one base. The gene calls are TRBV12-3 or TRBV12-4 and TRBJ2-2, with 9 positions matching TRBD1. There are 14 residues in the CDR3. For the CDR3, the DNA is TGTGCCAGCAGTTACACAGGGGGCACCGGGGAGCTGTGTTTT. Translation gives CASSYTGGTGELCF.

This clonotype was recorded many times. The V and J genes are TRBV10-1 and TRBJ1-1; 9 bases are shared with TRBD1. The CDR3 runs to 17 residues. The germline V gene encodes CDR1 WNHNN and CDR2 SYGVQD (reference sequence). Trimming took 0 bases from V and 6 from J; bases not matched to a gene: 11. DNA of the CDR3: TGCGCCAGCAGTGAGTCCCCCTTGGACAGGGGAGGACCTGAAGCTTTCTTT. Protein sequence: CASSESPLDRGGPEAFF.

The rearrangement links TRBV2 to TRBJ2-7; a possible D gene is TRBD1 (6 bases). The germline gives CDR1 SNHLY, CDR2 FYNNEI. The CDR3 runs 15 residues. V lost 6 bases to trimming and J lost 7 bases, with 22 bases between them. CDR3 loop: CASSVGADPLEEQYF. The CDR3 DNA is TGTGCCAGCAGCGTGGGGGCAGACCCTTTGGAGGAGCAGTACTTC.

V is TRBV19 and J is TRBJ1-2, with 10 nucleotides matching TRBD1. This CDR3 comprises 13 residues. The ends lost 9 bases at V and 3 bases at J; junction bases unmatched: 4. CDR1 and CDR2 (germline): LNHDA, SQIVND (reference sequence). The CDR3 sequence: CASADRGDYGYTF. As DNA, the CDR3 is TGTGCCAGCGCGGACAGGGGGGACTATGGCTACACCTTC.

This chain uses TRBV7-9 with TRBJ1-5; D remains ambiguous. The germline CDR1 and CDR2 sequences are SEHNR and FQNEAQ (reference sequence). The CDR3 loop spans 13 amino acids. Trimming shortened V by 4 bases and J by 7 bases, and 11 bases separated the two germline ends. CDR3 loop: CASSYGPRQPQHF. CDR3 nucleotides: TGTGCCAGCAGCTATGGCCCCCGACAGCCCCAGCATTTT.

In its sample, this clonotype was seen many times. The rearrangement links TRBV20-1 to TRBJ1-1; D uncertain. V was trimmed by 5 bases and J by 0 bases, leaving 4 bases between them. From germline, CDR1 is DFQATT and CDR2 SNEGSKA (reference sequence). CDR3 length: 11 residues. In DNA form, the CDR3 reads TGCAGTGCTTCGGTGAACACTGAAGCTTTCTTT. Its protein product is CSASVNTEAFF.

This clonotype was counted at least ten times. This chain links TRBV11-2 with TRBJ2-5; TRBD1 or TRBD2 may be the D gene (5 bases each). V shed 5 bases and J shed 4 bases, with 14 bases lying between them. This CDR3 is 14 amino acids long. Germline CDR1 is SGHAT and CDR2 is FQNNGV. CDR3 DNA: TGTGCCAGCAGCATCCAGTCTGGGGGAGAGACCCAGTACTTC. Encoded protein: CASSIQSGGETQYF.

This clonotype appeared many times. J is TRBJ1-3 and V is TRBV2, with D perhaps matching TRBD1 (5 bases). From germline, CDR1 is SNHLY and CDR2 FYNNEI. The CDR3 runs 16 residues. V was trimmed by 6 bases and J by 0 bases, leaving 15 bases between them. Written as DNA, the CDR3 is TGTGCCAGCAGAGAAAACGGGGGATTCTCTGGAAACACCATATATTTT. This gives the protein CASRENGGFSGNTIYF.

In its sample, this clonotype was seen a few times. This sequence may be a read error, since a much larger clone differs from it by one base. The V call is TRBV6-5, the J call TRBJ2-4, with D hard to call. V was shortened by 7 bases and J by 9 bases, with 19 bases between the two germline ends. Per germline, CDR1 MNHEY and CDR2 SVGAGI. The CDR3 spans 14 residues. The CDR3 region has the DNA TGTGCCAGCATGTTCAGTACAGTGGGAATCATTCAGTACTTC. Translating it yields CASMFSTVGIIQYF.

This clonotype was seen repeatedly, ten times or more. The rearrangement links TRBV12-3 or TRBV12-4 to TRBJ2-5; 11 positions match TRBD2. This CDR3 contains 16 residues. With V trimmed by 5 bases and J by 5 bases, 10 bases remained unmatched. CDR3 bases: TGTGCCAGCAGTGCCGGGACTAGCGGAGGTGGGGAGACCCAGTACTTC. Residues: CASSAGTSGGGETQYF.

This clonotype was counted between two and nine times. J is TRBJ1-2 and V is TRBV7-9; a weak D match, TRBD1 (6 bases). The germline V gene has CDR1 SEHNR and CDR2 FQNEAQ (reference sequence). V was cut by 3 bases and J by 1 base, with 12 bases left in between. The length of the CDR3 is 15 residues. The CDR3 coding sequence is TGTGCCAGCAGCTTCGCCCCAGGGGATAACTATGGCTACACCTTC. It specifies CASSFAPGDNYGYTF. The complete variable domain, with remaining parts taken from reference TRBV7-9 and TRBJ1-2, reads DTGVSQNPRHKITKRGQNVTFRCDPISEHNRLYWYRQTLGQGPEFLTYFQNEAQLEKSRLLSDRFSAERPKGSFSTLEIQRTEQGDSAMYLCASSFAPGDNYGYTFGSGTRLTVV.

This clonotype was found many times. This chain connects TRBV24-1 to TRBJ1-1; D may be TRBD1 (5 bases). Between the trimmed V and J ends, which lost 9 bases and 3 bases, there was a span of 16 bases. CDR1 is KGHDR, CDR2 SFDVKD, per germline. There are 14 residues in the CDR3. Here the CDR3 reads CATAPGGGDTEAFF. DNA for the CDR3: TGTGCCACCGCCCCGGGCGGGGGTGACACTGAAGCTTTCTTT.

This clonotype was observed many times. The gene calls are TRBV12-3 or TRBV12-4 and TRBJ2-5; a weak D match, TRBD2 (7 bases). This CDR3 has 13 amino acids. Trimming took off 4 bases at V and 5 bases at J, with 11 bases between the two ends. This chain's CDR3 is CASSWGGPETQYF. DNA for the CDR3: TGTGCCAGCAGTTGGGGGGGGCCCGAGACCCAGTACTTC.

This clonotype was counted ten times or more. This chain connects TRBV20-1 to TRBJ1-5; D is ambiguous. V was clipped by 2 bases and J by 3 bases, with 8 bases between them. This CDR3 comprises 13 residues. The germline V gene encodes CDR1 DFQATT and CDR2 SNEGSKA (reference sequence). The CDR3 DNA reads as TGCAGTGCTAGACGGTCGGACAATCAGCCCCAGCATTTT. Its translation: CSARRSDNQPQHF.

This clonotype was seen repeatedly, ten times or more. In DNA form, the CDR3 reads TGTGCCAGCAGTGACTCGGACACGAACACCGGGGAGCTGTTTTTT. Amino acid sequence: CASSDSDTNTGELFF. This sequence joins TRBV6-4 and TRBJ2-2; tentatively, D is TRBD1 (5 bases). Trimming shortened V by 0 bases and J by 0 bases, and 5 bases separated the two germline ends. The CDR3 runs to 15 residues. The germline V gene has CDR1 MRHNA and CDR2 SNTAGT.